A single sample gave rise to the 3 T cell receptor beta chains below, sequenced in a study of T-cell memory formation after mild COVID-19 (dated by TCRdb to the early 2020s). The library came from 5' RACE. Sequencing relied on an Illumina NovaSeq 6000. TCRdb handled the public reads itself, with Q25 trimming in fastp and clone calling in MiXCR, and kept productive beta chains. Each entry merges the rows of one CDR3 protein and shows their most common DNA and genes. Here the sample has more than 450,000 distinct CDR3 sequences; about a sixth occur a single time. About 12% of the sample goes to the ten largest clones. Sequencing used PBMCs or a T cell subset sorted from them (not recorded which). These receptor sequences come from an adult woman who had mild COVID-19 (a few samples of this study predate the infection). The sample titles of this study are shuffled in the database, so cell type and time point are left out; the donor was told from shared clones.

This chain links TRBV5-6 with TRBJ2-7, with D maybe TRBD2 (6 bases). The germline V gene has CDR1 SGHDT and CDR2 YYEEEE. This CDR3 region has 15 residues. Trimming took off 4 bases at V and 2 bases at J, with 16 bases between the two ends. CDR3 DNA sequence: TGTGCCAGCAGCCCGCGGGGTAATTGGCCCTACGAGCAGTACTTC. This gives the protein CASSPRGNWPYEQYF.

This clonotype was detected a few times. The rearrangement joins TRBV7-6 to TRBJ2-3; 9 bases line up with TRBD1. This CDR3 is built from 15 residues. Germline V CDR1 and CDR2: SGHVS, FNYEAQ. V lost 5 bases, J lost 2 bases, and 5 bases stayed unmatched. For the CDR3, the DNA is TGTGCCAGCAGCCCGACAGGGGGAATCACAGATACGCAGTATTTT. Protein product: CASSPTGGITDTQYF.

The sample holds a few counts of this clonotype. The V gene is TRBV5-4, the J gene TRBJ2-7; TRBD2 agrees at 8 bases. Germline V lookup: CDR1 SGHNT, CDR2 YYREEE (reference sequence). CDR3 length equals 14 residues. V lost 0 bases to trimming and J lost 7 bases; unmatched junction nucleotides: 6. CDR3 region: CASSLVGSGTEQYF. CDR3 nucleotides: TGTGCCAGCAGCTTGGTTGGTAGCGGGACGGAGCAGTACTTC.